This TCR beta chain is drawn from a study of blood T cell repertoires in COVID-19. Across the study: Samples of COVID-19 (acute and convalescent) were obtained from the United States, Italy and Spain. PBMCs, B-cell-depleted T cells, or T cells provided the cDNA or gDNA that made up the material.

Per the study methods: The assay estimated nucleated cells by amplifying reference gene primers. Assay: immunoSEQ multiplex PCR; the TCRdb copy retains only in-frame clones and omits some. The V and J calls and the clone size are those of that table, but D and trimming were determined from the DNA. The sample shows nearly 45,000 clones, 75% to 90% of them seen only once. Sequenced: peripheral blood. This clonotype was sampled from a woman older than 75 in a cohort sampled during active or convalescent COVID-19.

Here the CDR3 DNA reads TGTGCCAGCAGCTTAGTGCCGGGACAGGGTGAGCAGTTCTTC. Protein sequence: CASSLVPGQGEQFF. The rearrangement joins TRBV11-3 to TRBJ2-1, with TRBD1 matching over 9 bases. The junction had 4 bases not matched to a gene; V was cut back by 1 base and J by 9 bases. Germline V gene data show CDR1 as SGHNT and CDR2 as YENEEA. There are 14 residues in the CDR3. The full variable domain, completed using reference TRBV11-3 and TRBJ2-1, is EAGVVQSPRYKIIEKKQPVAFWCNPISGHNTLYWYLQNLGQGPELLIRYENEEAVDDSQLPKDRFSAERLKGVDSTLKIQPAELGDSAVYLCASSLVPGQGEQFFGPGTRLTVL.